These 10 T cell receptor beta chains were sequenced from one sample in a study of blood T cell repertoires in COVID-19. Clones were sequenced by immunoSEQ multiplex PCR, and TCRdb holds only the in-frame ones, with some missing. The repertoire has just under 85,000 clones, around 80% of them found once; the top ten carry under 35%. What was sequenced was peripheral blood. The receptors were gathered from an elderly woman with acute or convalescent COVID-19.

The CDR3 spells CASSWTGEVEAFF. CDR3 sequence (DNA): TGCGCCAGCAGCTGGACAGGGGAGGTTGAAGCTTTCTTT. The chain joins TRBV5-1 to TRBJ1-1, with 9 bases that match TRBD1. The trim removed 3 bases at V and 7 bases at J, leaving 4 bases unmatched. Germline V CDR1 and CDR2: SGHRS, YFSETQ. The CDR3 length is 13 residues.

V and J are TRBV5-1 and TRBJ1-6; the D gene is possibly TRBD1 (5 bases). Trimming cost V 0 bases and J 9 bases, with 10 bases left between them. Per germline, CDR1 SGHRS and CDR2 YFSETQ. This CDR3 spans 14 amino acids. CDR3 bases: TGCGCCAGCAGCTTGGGGCAGGGTAGTTCACCCCTCCACTTT. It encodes CASSLGQGSSPLHF.

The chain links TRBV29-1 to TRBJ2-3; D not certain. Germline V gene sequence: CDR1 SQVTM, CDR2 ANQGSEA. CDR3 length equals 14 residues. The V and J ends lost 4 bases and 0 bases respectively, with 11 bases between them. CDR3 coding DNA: TGCAGCGTTGCTACAGCTACTAGCACAGATACGCAGTATTTT. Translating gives CSVATATSTDTQYF.

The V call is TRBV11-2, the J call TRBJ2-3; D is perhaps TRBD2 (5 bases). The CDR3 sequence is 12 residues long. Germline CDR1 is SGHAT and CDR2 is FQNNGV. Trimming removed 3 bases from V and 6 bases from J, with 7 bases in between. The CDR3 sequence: CASSFRGDTQYF. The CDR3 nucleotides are TGTGCCAGCAGCTTTCGAGGGGATACGCAGTATTTT.

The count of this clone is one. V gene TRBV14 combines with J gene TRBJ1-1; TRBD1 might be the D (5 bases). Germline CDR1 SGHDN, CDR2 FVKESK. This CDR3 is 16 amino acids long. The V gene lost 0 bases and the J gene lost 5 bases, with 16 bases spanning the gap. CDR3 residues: CASSQDVGRVVTEAFF. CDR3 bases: TGTGCCAGCAGCCAAGACGTGGGCAGGGTGGTGACTGAAGCTTTCTTT. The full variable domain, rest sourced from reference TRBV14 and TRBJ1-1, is EAGVTQFPSHSVIEKGQTVTLRCDPISGHDNLYWYRRVMGKEIKFLLHFVKESKQDESGMPNNRFLAERTGGTYSTLKVQPAELEDSGVYFCASSQDVGRVVTEAFFGQGTRLTVV.

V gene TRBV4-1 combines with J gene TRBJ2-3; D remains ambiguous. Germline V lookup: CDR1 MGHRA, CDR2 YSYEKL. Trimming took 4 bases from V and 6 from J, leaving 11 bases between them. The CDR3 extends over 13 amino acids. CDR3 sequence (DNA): TGCGCCAGCAGCCTAATGATCGCGGATACGCAGTATTTT. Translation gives CASSLMIADTQYF.

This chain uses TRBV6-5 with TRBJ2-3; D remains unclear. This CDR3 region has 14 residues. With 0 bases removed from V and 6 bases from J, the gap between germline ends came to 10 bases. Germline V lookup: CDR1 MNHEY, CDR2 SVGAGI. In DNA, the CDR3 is TGTGCCAGCAGTTACTCCCGAGGCCAGGATACGCAGTATTTT. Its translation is CASSYSRGQDTQYF.

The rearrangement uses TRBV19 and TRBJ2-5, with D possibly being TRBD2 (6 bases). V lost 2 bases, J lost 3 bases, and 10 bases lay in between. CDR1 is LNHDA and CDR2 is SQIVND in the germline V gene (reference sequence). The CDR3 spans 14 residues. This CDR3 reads CASSIRRLEETQYF. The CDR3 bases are TGTGCCAGTAGTATACGGAGACTAGAAGAGACCCAGTACTTC. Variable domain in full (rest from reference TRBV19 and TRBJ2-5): DGGITQSPKYLFRKEGQNVTLSCEQNLNHDAMYWYRQDPGQGLRLIYYSQIVNDFQKGDIAEGYSVSREKKESFPLTVTSAQKNPTAFYLCASSIRRLEETQYFGPGTRLLVL.

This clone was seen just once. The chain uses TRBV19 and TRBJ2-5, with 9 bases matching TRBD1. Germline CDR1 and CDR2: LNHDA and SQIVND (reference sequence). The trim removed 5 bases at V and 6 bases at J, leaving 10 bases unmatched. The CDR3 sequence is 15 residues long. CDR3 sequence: CASSDDRGIPKTQYF. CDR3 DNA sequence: TGTGCCAGTAGTGACGACAGGGGGATACCGAAGACCCAGTACTTC.

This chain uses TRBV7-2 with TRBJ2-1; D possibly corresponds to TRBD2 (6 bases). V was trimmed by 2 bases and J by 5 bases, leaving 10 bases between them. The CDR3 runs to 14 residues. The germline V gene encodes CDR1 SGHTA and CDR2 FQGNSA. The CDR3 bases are TGTGCCAGCAGCTTAACGCGGGACCACAATGAGCAGTTCTTC. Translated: CASSLTRDHNEQFF. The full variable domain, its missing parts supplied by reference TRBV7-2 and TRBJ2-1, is GAGVSQSPSNKVTEKGKDVELRCDPISGHTALYWYRQSLGQGLEFLIYFQGNSAPDKSGLPSDRFSAERTGGSVSTLTIQRTQQEDSAVYLCASSLTRDHNEQFFGPGTRLTVL.